This T cell receptor (beta chain) was sequenced in a study of blood T cell repertoires in COVID-19. Study context: T cells, B-cell-depleted T cells, or PBMCs provided the cDNA or gDNA that served as material.

Study processing details: The authors estimated nucleated cell counts from reference gene primer amplification. Some clones are missing from TCRdb's copy, which holds only in-frame ones; the method was immunoSEQ multiplex PCR. The DNA gave D and trimming, while V, J and clone size come from that table. Of some 250,000 clones in the sample, about 70% were seen once. Germline-derived CDR1 and CDR2 are SGHRS and YFSETQ. The CDR3 extends over 15 amino acids. Trimming pared 4 bases from V and 2 bases from J, leaving 15 bases between. What was sequenced was peripheral blood. The chain joins TRBV5-1 to TRBJ2-5; D is perhaps TRBD2 (6 bases). This clonotype originated in an elderly woman with acute or convalescent COVID-19. CDR3 in amino acids: CASSQDTGGQETQYF. CDR3 coding DNA: TGCGCCAGCAGCCAGGACACCGGGGGTCAAGAGACCCAGTACTTC.